These 25 T cell receptor beta chains originate from one sample sequenced in a study of control samples from healthy donors and cancer patients. Using immunoSEQ multiplex PCR, the repertoire was profiled, and TCRdb retains in-frame clones only, with some absent. The table has approximately 150,000 clones, around 90% seen once. Sequenced input: blood. These receptor sequences come from a man aged 25 to 40 in good health.

This clone was seen just once. The CDR3 here is CASSLFGQGNTEAFF. The CDR3 region has the DNA TGTGCCAGCAGCTTATTCGGACAGGGTAACACTGAAGCTTTCTTT. The V gene is TRBV7-2, the J gene TRBJ1-1; TRBD1 agrees at 8 bases. CDR1 and CDR2 (germline): SGHTA, FQGNSA. The CDR3 is 15 residues long. Trimming cost V 2 bases and J 2 bases; bases outside gene matches: 4.

This chain connects TRBV7-2 to TRBJ2-4, with TRBD1 as a possible D gene (6 bases). The CDR3 totals 15 residues. Trimming took 3 bases from V and 3 from J, leaving 12 bases between them. Per the germline V gene, CDR1 is SGHTA and CDR2 is FQGNSA. The CDR3 spells CASSFAGGVKNIQYF. For the CDR3, the DNA is TGTGCCAGCAGCTTTGCTGGGGGCGTCAAAAACATTCAGTACTTC.

The chain's CDR3 is CASSPQGLAGANEQFF. Written as DNA, the CDR3 is TGTGCCAGCTCACCCCAGGGACTAGCGGGAGCCAATGAGCAGTTCTTC. The chain is built from TRBV18 and TRBJ2-1; 14 bases align to TRBD2. V lost 3 bases, J lost 6 bases, and 4 bases stayed unmatched. Germline V gene data show CDR1 as KGHSH and CDR2 as LQKENI. The CDR3 runs to 16 residues.

The chain uses TRBV6-2 or TRBV6-3 and TRBJ1-1; possibly TRBD1 for D (6 bases). Germline CDR1 reads MNHEY; CDR2 reads SVGEGT. V gave up 5 bases and J gave up 3 bases, with 10 bases separating them. CDR3 size: 13 residues. CDR3 sequence (DNA): TGTGCCAGCAGTCCGGACAGATACACTGAAGCTTTCTTT. Amino acid sequence: CASSPDRYTEAFF.

This chain connects TRBV30 to TRBJ2-5, with a tentative D call TRBD1 (6 bases). CDR3 length equals 14 residues. V lost 1 base and J 1 base, leaving 10 bases between the germline ends. From germline, CDR1 is GTSNPN and CDR2 SVGIG (reference sequence). The CDR3 DNA follows: TGTGCCTGGAGTGCGGGCAGGGGCCAAGAGACCCAGTACTTC. Residues: CAWSAGRGQETQYF. Using reference TRBV30 and TRBJ2-5 for the parts outside the CDR3, the full variable domain is SQTIHQWPATLVQPVGSPLSLECTVEGTSNPNLYWYRQAAGRGLQLLFYSVGIGQISSEVPQNLSASRPQDRQFILSSKKLLLSDSGFYLCAWSAGRGQETQYFGPGTRLLVL.

CDR3 loop: CASSSEHAANEKLFF. As DNA, the CDR3 is TGCGCCAGCAGCTCGGAGCATGCGGCTAATGAAAAACTGTTTTTT. The J gene is TRBJ1-4, the V gene TRBV5-1; D gene uncertain. Germline CDR1 SGHRS, CDR2 YFSETQ. The CDR3 is 15 residues long. With 3 bases removed from V and 3 bases from J, the gap between germline ends came to 12 bases.

The CDR3 DNA sequence: TGTGCCAGCAGCCCCTTTCGGGTTGGCACAGATACGCAGTATTTT. Its protein product is CASSPFRVGTDTQYF. The chain joins TRBV7-2 to TRBJ2-3; D unresolved. The length of the CDR3 is 15 residues. CDR1 and CDR2 (germline): SGHTA, FQGNSA. Trimming shortened V by 5 bases and J by 1 base, and 13 bases separated the two germline ends.

J is TRBJ1-1 and V is TRBV4-1, with D perhaps matching TRBD1 (5 bases). Germline V gives CDR1 MGHRA, CDR2 YSYEKL. The CDR3 sequence is 16 residues long. The V and J ends lost 4 bases and 3 bases respectively, with 18 bases between them. CDR3 region: CASSLTGGSQDTEAFF. The CDR3 bases are TGCGCCAGCAGCCTAACGGGGGGGAGTCAAGACACTGAAGCTTTCTTT.

The rearrangement joins TRBV18 to TRBJ1-1, with 8 bases aligning to TRBD1. V trimming: 3 bases; J trimming: 4 bases; junction bases outside the gene matches: 7. This CDR3 has 15 amino acids. Germline CDR1 KGHSH, CDR2 LQKENI. CDR3 sequence: CASSPGQGAITEAFF. CDR3 bases: TGTGCCAGCTCACCGGGGCAGGGGGCCATCACTGAAGCTTTCTTT.

The rearrangement links TRBV5-3 to TRBJ2-7; no reliable D call. TRBV5-3 falls under the ORF class, with uncertain function. The CDR3 sequence is 15 residues long. V gave up 4 bases and J gave up 4 bases, with 18 bases separating them. Here the CDR3 reads CARSGKWRRVYEQYF. CDR3 nucleotides: TGTGCCAGAAGCGGTAAATGGCGACGGGTGTACGAGCAGTACTTC.

Ten or more counts support this clone. The V call is TRBV30, the J call TRBJ1-2; D not resolved. CDR1 and CDR2 from the germline V gene are GTSNPN and SVGIG (reference sequence). This CDR3 region has 11 residues. V lost 4 bases and J lost 7, with 10 bases in between. The CDR3 bases are TGTGCCTGGACTGGGAGATCTGGCTACACCTTC. Protein product: CAWTGRSGYTF. Full variable domain (rest looked up from reference TRBV30 and TRBJ1-2): SQTIHQWPATLVQPVGSPLSLECTVEGTSNPNLYWYRQAAGRGLQLLFYSVGIGQISSEVPQNLSASRPQDRQFILSSKKLLLSDSGFYLCAWTGRSGYTFGSGTRLTVV.

The chain carries TRBV18 and TRBJ2-7, with D possibly called TRBD1 or TRBD2 (5 bases each). V gave up 8 bases and J gave up 2 bases, with 13 bases separating them. Germline CDR1 and CDR2: KGHSH and LQKENI. This CDR3 region has 13 residues. The CDR3 nucleotides read TGTGCCAGCGCCCTTGGGGGAGCCTACGAGCAGTACTTC. It is translated as CASALGGAYEQYF.

CDR3 DNA sequence: TGTGCCAGCAGCATATTCAGGGAAGGGTCACCCCTCCACTTT. It is translated as CASSIFREGSPLHF. The chain is built from TRBV27 and TRBJ1-6; tentative D call: TRBD1 (5 bases). Deletions cut 6 bases from V and 10 bases from J, with 16 bases between. This CDR3 region has 14 residues. Germline values: CDR1 MNHEY, CDR2 SMNVEV (reference sequence).

This clone was seen just once. The rearrangement uses TRBV12-3 or TRBV12-4 and TRBJ1-2; possible D gene TRBD1, 6 bases. There are 13 residues in the CDR3. Trimming stripped 6 bases from V and 4 bases from J, with 12 bases between. CDR3: CASSLTGPYGYTF. CDR3 bases: TGTGCCAGCAGCTTAACAGGGCCCTATGGCTACACCTTC.

The J gene is TRBJ2-2, the V gene TRBV5-4; 8 bases agree with TRBD2. Per germline, CDR1 SGHNT and CDR2 YYREEE (reference sequence). V lost 9 bases, J lost 0 bases, and 13 bases stayed unmatched. There are 17 residues in the CDR3. CDR3 protein: CATRGGPPPTNTGELFF. The CDR3 bases are TGTGCCACCCGGGGGGGCCCACCTCCCACGAACACCGGGGAGCTGTTTTTT.

To note about this clone: Other DNA sequences from this sample encode an identical CDR3 as well. This rearrangement joins TRBV5-6 to TRBJ1-5, with TRBD1 as a possible D gene (6 bases). The CDR3 covers 15 residues. Germline CDR1 and CDR2: SGHDT and YYEEEE. V lost 4 bases to trimming and J lost 0 bases, with 11 bases between them. The CDR3 is CASSGRGNSNQPQHF. DNA of the CDR3: TGTGCCAGCAGCGGGAGGGGGAATAGCAATCAGCCCCAGCATTTT.

The genes are TRBV24-1 and TRBJ1-5; no clear D. From germline, CDR1 is KGHDR and CDR2 SFDVKD. V shed 3 bases and J shed 7 bases, with 9 bases lying between them. This CDR3 is 13 amino acids long. CDR3 loop: CATSDRAQQPQHF. CDR3 bases: TGTGCCACCAGTGATAGGGCGCAGCAGCCCCAGCATTTT.

V is TRBV4-1 and J is TRBJ1-1, with 7 positions matching TRBD1. The CDR3 loop spans 16 amino acids. The ends lost 4 bases at V and 0 bases at J; junction bases unmatched: 8. From germline, CDR1 is MGHRA and CDR2 YSYEKL. This CDR3 reads CASSRGQAEMNTEAFF. CDR3 nucleotides: TGCGCCAGCAGCCGAGGACAGGCTGAGATGAACACTGAAGCTTTCTTT.

The chain joins TRBV2 to TRBJ1-5; D uncertain. CDR3 length: 13 amino acids. V lost 1 base to trimming and J lost 9 bases, with 10 bases between them. Germline assignment: CDR1 SNHLY and CDR2 FYNNEI. The CDR3 sequence: CASSEGAPRPQHF. The CDR3 bases are TGTGCCAGCAGTGAAGGGGCCCCCAGGCCCCAGCATTTT.

This clone has only a few counts. The genes are TRBV6-6 and TRBJ1-1; D gene ambiguous. The CDR3 has 14 amino acids. Per the germline V gene, CDR1 is MNHNY and CDR2 is SVGAGI (reference sequence). V was trimmed by 2 bases and J by 6 bases, leaving 13 bases between them. The CDR3 DNA sequence: TGTGCCAGCAGTTACAGTCCCAACCCTCCTGAAGCTTTCTTT. Protein product: CASSYSPNPPEAFF.

V and J are TRBV14 and TRBJ2-3; no clear D gene. The CDR3 length is 16 residues. Germline assignment: CDR1 SGHDN and CDR2 FVKESK. With 1 base removed from V and 0 bases from J, the gap between germline ends came to 11 bases. The CDR3 nucleotides read TGTGCCAGCAGCCAAGGGCTCTCCTCTAGCACAGATACGCAGTATTTT. This encodes CASSQGLSSSTDTQYF.

The chain employs TRBV18 and TRBJ2-7; D not certain. V shed 0 bases and J shed 7 bases, with 16 bases lying between them. Germline V gives CDR1 KGHSH, CDR2 LQKENI. This CDR3 has 15 residues. As DNA, the CDR3 is TGTGCCAGCTCACCACCGACCCATCCCTTCTTGGAGCAGTACTTC. Its translation: CASSPPTHPFLEQYF. Drawing the rest from reference TRBV18 and TRBJ2-7, the complete variable domain is NAGVMQNPRHLVRRRGQEARLRCSPMKGHSHVYWYRQLPEEGLKFMVYLQKENIIDESGMPKERFSAEFPKEGPSILRIQQVVRGDSAAYFCASSPPTHPFLEQYFGPGTRLTVT.

The chain links TRBV7-9 to TRBJ2-7; tentative D call: TRBD1 (5 bases). The CDR3 covers 13 residues. Per the germline V gene, CDR1 is SEHNR and CDR2 is FQNEAQ (reference sequence). V lost 5 bases and J lost 2, with 10 bases in between. The CDR3: CASSPRQTYEQYF. CDR3 bases: TGTGCCAGCAGCCCTAGACAGACCTACGAGCAGTACTTC.

V gene TRBV6-5 combines with J gene TRBJ1-1; 9 positions match TRBD1. The junction had 1 base not matched to a gene; V was cut back by 5 bases and J by 0 bases. This CDR3 contains 14 residues. The V gene's germline CDR1 is MNHEY and CDR2 SVGAGI. CDR3: CASSRQGVNTEAFF. The CDR3 coding sequence is TGTGCCAGCAGTCGACAGGGGGTGAACACTGAAGCTTTCTTT.

J is TRBJ2-5 and V is TRBV7-3; D perhaps matches TRBD2 (5 bases). Trimming took off 3 bases at V and 4 bases at J, with 12 bases between the two ends. The CDR3 covers 14 residues. Germline values: CDR1 SGHTA, CDR2 FQGTGA. The CDR3 region has the DNA TGTGCCAGCAGCTTTAGTGGGAGTGGAGAGACCCAGTACTTC. Its translation: CASSFSGSGETQYF.